This is a list of T cell receptor beta chains from one sample in a study of beta chain features in type 1 diabetes. TCRdb's copy holds only in-frame clones and misses some; the assay was immunoSEQ multiplex PCR. The sample contains around 250,000 clones, about 71% of which appear only once. Sample: naive CD4+ T cells from blood. The receptors stem from a man under 40 in good health. The conserved cysteine and the conserved F or W are not part of the CDR3 here. Each record gives: J gene, V gene, CDR3 protein.

>TRBJ2-3|TRBV29-1
SVGPSGTQY
>TRBJ2-3|TRBV11-2
ASSPGEGYTDTQY
>TRBJ2-7|TRBV29-1
SVGGRTYEQY
>TRBJ1-5|TRBV30
ACEGGSNQPQH
>TRBJ2-7|TRBV11-2
ASSLDFRPIYEQY
>TRBJ2-1|TRBV7-2
ASSLLASYNEQF
>TRBJ2-6|TRBV7-9
ASSLLWGRQAGANVLT
>TRBJ2-5|TRBV7-2
ASSSQGYQETQY
>TRBJ2-5|TRBV15
ATSRERQETQY
>TRBJ2-5|TRBV5-1
ASSVRGRRQETQY
>TRBJ2-6|TRBV29-1
SVEFVGQGVYPGANVLT
>TRBJ2-7|TRBV29-1
SVSGSAHEQY
>TRBJ2-3|TRBV2
ASKGQASTDTQY
>TRBJ2-6|TRBV7-9
ASSPQSGAGANVLT
>TRBJ1-1|TRBV30
AWRADRNTEAF
>TRBJ2-1|TRBV30
AWSGPARGATSSYNEQF
>TRBJ2-6|TRBV28
ASRRRTGGPGANVLT
>TRBJ2-5|TRBV9
ASSVGAEETQY
>TRBJ2-1|TRBV4-3
ASSRPGLAGVNEQF
>TRBJ2-1|TRBV28
ASSTGLAGLYNEQF
>TRBJ2-5|TRBV29-1
SVSAYQETQY
>TRBJ2-1|TRBV29-1
SVAAGGPNEQF
>TRBJ2-4|TRBV4-3
ASSQQQGLAKNIQY
>TRBJ2-3|TRBV7-2
ASSSLATSTDTQY
>TRBJ1-2|TRBV5-4
ASTPTTNYGYT
>TRBJ2-7|TRBV10-3
ATEGQSYEQY
>TRBJ2-5|TRBV13
ASSFLFKGQETQY
>TRBJ2-2|TRBV7-9
ASSLYTGELF
>TRBJ2-7|TRBV11-2
ASSASSYEQY
>TRBJ2-1|TRBV9
ASSDRGLLQNEQF
>TRBJ1-3|TRBV11-2
ASGLGDVKRNTIY
>TRBJ1-1|TRBV29-1
SVANFRDLEAF
>TRBJ1-1|TRBV30
AWGQGKGAF
>TRBJ2-3|TRBV10-1
ASSGPTGYGDTQY
>TRBJ2-1|TRBV14
ASSQLRLNEQF
>TRBJ1-2|TRBV29-1
SVKEMGWGYT
>TRBJ1-5|TRBV30
AWSVGGYYQPQH
>TRBJ2-7|TRBV30
AWSEPGRTPYEQY
>TRBJ2-7|TRBV29-1
SVVGQVGYEQY
>TRBJ2-4|TRBV7-9
ASSRVRGTKNIQY
>TRBJ2-7|TRBV7-2
ASSLRPSEQY
>TRBJ2-7|TRBV14
ASSQVNSYEQY
>TRBJ2-5|TRBV29-1
SVEEYVLGTQY
>TRBJ2-6|TRBV9
ASSGRGGRPQTGANVLT
>TRBJ2-1|TRBV7-9
ASSLLSMEF
>TRBJ1-2|TRBV2
ASRETGISSYT
>TRBJ2-1|TRBV16
ASSQSGEKQF
>TRBJ2-4|TRBV18
ASSRQGLDIQY
>TRBJ2-5|TRBV30
AWSTRRGARETQY